This T cell receptor (beta chain) was documented in a study of shared clonotypes between healthy human individuals. With regard to this clone: The antigen remains unidentified.

Notes on the study in general: Compared with clonotypes that all four donors shared, non-shared clonotypes had lower generation probabilities. Sharing across four donors was highest in naive CD4 (roughly 5%) and lowest in memory CD8 (approximately 0.4%).

Libraries were prepared by immunoSEQ multiplex PCR; TCRdb keeps only in-frame clonotypes and omits some of them. The sample shows around 700,000 clones, about 78% of them seen only once. The sample was memory CD4+ T cells sorted from blood. The subset is: CD45RA-negative fraction. The receptor comes from a woman in her 30s in good health.

CDR3 nucleotides: TGCGCCAGCAGTGAGTCTGGGACACAAGCTGAGCAGTTCTTC. It encodes CASSESGTQAEQFF. The chain is built from TRBV10-1 and TRBJ2-1; D might be TRBD1 (6 bases). Germline CDR1 reads WNHNN; CDR2 reads SYGVQD (reference sequence). Trimming cost V 0 bases and J 9 bases, with 12 bases left between them. The length of the CDR3 is 14 residues.